The 23 T cell receptor beta chains below were found in one sample sequenced in a study of blood T cell repertoires in COVID-19. The data were produced by immunoSEQ multiplex PCR, yet TCRdb's version contains in-frame clones alone and is incomplete. The profile shows around 99,000 clones, around 84% of them singletons. Sequencing used peripheral blood. All receptors derive from a woman aged 80 or older with active or convalescent COVID-19.

This rearrangement joins TRBV12-3 or TRBV12-4 to TRBJ1-5; 7 nucleotides line up with TRBD1. This CDR3 is 13 amino acids long. V lost 5 bases and J lost 7; bases outside the gene matches: 5. CDR3 nucleotides: TGTGCCAGCAGTATGACAGGGAACCAGCCCCAGCATTTT. Translation: CASSMTGNQPQHF.

The chain recombines TRBV7-3 with TRBJ1-3; 10 positions agree with TRBD1. Trimming at V came to 6 bases and at J to 7 bases, leaving 9 bases not matched to a gene. Germline CDR1 SGHTA, CDR2 FQGTGA. The CDR3 is 15 amino acids. Written as DNA, the CDR3 is TGTGCCAGCAGTAACGCCCCGGGACAGGGGAACACCATATATTTT. Translated, it gives CASSNAPGQGNTIYF. The full variable domain, rest sourced from reference TRBV7-3 and TRBJ1-3, is GAGVSQTPSNKVTEKGKYVELRCDPISGHTALYWYRQSLGQGPEFLIYFQGTGAADDSGLPNDRFFAVRPEGSVSTLKIQRTERGDSAVYLCASSNAPGQGNTIYFGEGSWLTVV.

This sequence joins TRBV7-2 and TRBJ2-7; possibly TRBD1 for D (6 bases). Trimming pared 5 bases from V and 3 bases from J, leaving 14 bases between. CDR1 and CDR2 (germline): SGHTA, FQGNSA. The CDR3 has 14 residues. The CDR3 protein is CASSLGVRGYEQYF. In nucleotides, the CDR3 is TGTGCCAGCAGCCTAGGGGTCAGGGGCTACGAGCAGTACTTC.

CDR3 coding DNA: TGTGCCAGCAGCTTAACGTGGGGACTAGCGGATTACTACGAGCAGTACTTC. Amino acid sequence: CASSLTWGLADYYEQYF. V usage is TRBV7-8 and J usage is TRBJ2-7; 11 nucleotides line up with TRBD2. Trimming removed 2 bases from V and 3 bases from J; junction bases left unmatched: 9. There are 17 residues in the CDR3. CDR1 SGHVS and CDR2 FQNEAQ come from the germline V gene.

This clone was observed a handful of times. The chain combines TRBV7-8 with TRBJ2-2; D is ambiguous. This CDR3 has 15 residues. Germline V gene lookup returns CDR1 SGHVS and CDR2 FQNEAQ. Deletions cut 0 bases from V and 2 bases from J, with 7 bases between. CDR3 bases: TGTGCCAGCAGCTTAGCATCGGGTAACACCGGGGAGCTGTTTTTT. Its translation: CASSLASGNTGELFF.

This rearrangement joins TRBV28 to TRBJ2-1; tentatively, D is TRBD1 (6 bases). Trimming pared 5 bases from V and 2 bases from J, leaving 16 bases between. The CDR3 runs to 16 residues. The V gene's germline CDR1 is MDHEN and CDR2 SYDVKM. The CDR3 reads CASSLLGGNAYNEQFF. DNA of the CDR3: TGTGCCAGCAGTCTATTAGGGGGAAACGCCTACAATGAGCAGTTCTTC.

The V and J genes are TRBV11-3 and TRBJ1-1, with 10 bases identical to TRBD1. Germline CDR1 reads SGHNT; CDR2 reads YENEEA. The V gene end was trimmed by 4 bases and the J gene end by 3 bases; junction bases not matched to a gene: 2. The CDR3 is 14 amino acids. The DNA for the CDR3 is TGTGCCAGCAGCTCGACAGGGGGCGACACTGAAGCTTTCTTT. Its translation is CASSSTGGDTEAFF.

The chain is built from TRBV27 and TRBJ1-6; no clear D gene. V was trimmed by 1 base and J by 7 bases, leaving 5 bases between them. The CDR3 length is 13 residues. CDR1 is MNHEY, CDR2 SMNVEV, per germline (reference sequence). The CDR3, as DNA: TGTGCCAGCAGTTTATTACAAAATTCACCCCTCCACTTT. Translated: CASSLLQNSPLHF.

V is TRBV10-2 and J is TRBJ1-1, with D hard to call. The germline CDR1 and CDR2 sequences are WSHSY and SAAADI. V lost 5 bases and J lost 2, with 12 bases in between. The CDR3 totals 14 residues. DNA of the CDR3: TGCGCCAGCAGTCCGGGGAGGAGCAACACTGAAGCTTTCTTT. Protein: CASSPGRSNTEAFF.

The chain carries TRBV27 and TRBJ2-7; 7 bases are a match to TRBD2. With 5 bases clipped from V and 0 bases from J, the junction kept 13 bases outside the gene matches. The CDR3 totals 17 residues. The germline V gene has CDR1 MNHEY and CDR2 SMNVEV (reference sequence). The CDR3 nucleotides read TGTGCCAGCAGTGTCGCCCCCCTAGCGGTGAGCTCCTACGAGCAGTACTTC. Translation gives CASSVAPLAVSSYEQYF.

The rearrangement links TRBV7-9 to TRBJ2-2; no definite D call. The germline CDR1 and CDR2 sequences are SEHNR and FQNEAQ (reference sequence). The CDR3 has 12 residues. Trimming stripped 5 bases from V and 6 bases from J, with 7 bases between. CDR3 residues: CASSPPPGELFF. The CDR3 nucleotides read TGTGCCAGCAGCCCTCCTCCCGGGGAGCTGTTTTTT.

This rearrangement joins TRBV30 to TRBJ1-5; TRBD1 aligns across 7 bases. Germline trimming cut 0 bases from V and 3 bases from J; bases unmatched to any gene: 11. The CDR3 runs to 17 residues. Germline V gene data show CDR1 as GTSNPN and CDR2 as SVGIG (reference sequence). DNA for the CDR3: TGTGCCTGGAGTGTAGGGGGCCTAGTACAGTTCAATCAGCCCCAGCATTTT. It specifies CAWSVGGLVQFNQPQHF.

The chain is built from TRBV14 and TRBJ2-7, with 11 bases that match TRBD1. V shed 4 bases, J shed 2 bases, and the junction held 4 bases outside the gene matches. Germline V lookup: CDR1 SGHDN, CDR2 FVKESK. CDR3 size: 15 residues. CDR3 bases: TGTGCCAGCAGCCGATGGACAGGGGGCACCTACGAGCAGTACTTC. It is translated as CASSRWTGGTYEQYF.

V gene TRBV11-2 combines with J gene TRBJ1-2; TRBD1 matches at 8 bases. CDR3 length equals 15 residues. Trimming removed 5 bases from V and 3 bases from J; junction bases left unmatched: 8. Germline lookup yields CDR1 SGHAT and CDR2 FQNNGV. CDR3 protein: CASSLQGVHDYGYTF. Written as DNA, the CDR3 is TGTGCCAGCAGCCTACAGGGGGTCCACGACTATGGCTACACCTTC.

The chain recombines TRBV5-6 with TRBJ1-5, with 9 bases identical to TRBD1. CDR3 size: 15 residues. The germline gives CDR1 SGHDT, CDR2 YYEEEE. Unmatched junction bases numbered 8, after V lost 3 bases and J lost 7 bases. The CDR3: CASSYWTGVRQPQHF. The CDR3 DNA reads TGTGCCAGCAGCTACTGGACAGGGGTGAGGCAGCCCCAGCATTTT.

The chain carries TRBV24-1 and TRBJ2-1; possible D gene TRBD2, 5 bases. The germline gives CDR1 KGHDR, CDR2 SFDVKD. This CDR3 region has 16 residues. Trimming removed 3 bases from V and 4 bases from J, with 15 bases in between. The CDR3 is CATSDHLAGYYNEQFF. As DNA, the CDR3 is TGTGCCACCAGTGATCATCTAGCTGGCTATTACAATGAGCAGTTCTTC.

The rearrangement joins TRBV9 to TRBJ2-1; no reliable D call. The V end lost 2 bases, the J end lost 4 bases, and 10 bases lay between the germline ends. The CDR3 has 14 residues. Germline V gene data show CDR1 as SGDLS and CDR2 as YYNGEE. The CDR3 sequence is CASSVGHQYNEQFF. Written as DNA, the CDR3 is TGTGCCAGCAGCGTTGGGCATCAATACAATGAGCAGTTCTTC.

The rearrangement uses TRBV3-1 (or the pseudogene TRBV3-2) and TRBJ1-3; 7 positions match TRBD1. Germline V gives CDR1 LGHDT, CDR2 YNNKEL (reference sequence). The trim removed 6 bases at V and 1 base at J, leaving 3 bases unmatched. The CDR3 totals 14 residues. CDR3 DNA: TGTGCCAGCAGGAGACAGGGATCTGGAAACACCATATATTTT. It encodes CASRRQGSGNTIYF.

This chain joins TRBV19 and TRBJ2-3; possible D gene TRBD2, 6 bases. CDR3 size: 15 residues. Germline CDR1 LNHDA, CDR2 SQIVND (reference sequence). V dropped 7 bases and J dropped 0 bases, with 14 bases sitting between them. The chain's CDR3 is CASKEGTTSTDTQYF. The DNA for the CDR3 is TGTGCCAGTAAGGAGGGGACGACTAGCACAGATACGCAGTATTTT.

The chain links TRBV28 to TRBJ1-3; D is undetermined. From germline, CDR1 is MDHEN and CDR2 SYDVKM. Trimming left V 5 bases short and J 5 bases short, with 7 bases between. CDR3 length equals 12 residues. The CDR3 region is CASSVRRNTIYF. Here the CDR3 DNA reads TGTGCCAGCAGTGTTCGTCGAAACACCATATATTTT. Full variable domain (remainder filled in from reference TRBV28 and TRBJ1-3): DVKVTQSSRYLVKRTGEKVFLECVQDMDHENMFWYRQDPGLGLRLIYFSYDVKMKEKGDIPEGYSVSREKKERFSLILESASTNQTSMYLCASSVRRNTIYFGEGSWLTVV.

Only a few counts were recorded for this clone. This chain uses TRBV14 with TRBJ2-5; 12 positions match TRBD2. CDR3 size: 14 residues. In germline, CDR1 is SGHDN, CDR2 FVKESK. With 0 bases clipped from V and 12 bases from J, the junction kept 5 bases outside the gene matches. CDR3 DNA: TGTGCCAGCAGCCAAGATCGACTAGCGGGAGACAAGTACTTC. Its translation: CASSQDRLAGDKYF.

The gene calls are TRBV5-6 and TRBJ2-7; D is uncertain. The CDR3 runs 15 residues. Per the germline V gene, CDR1 is SGHDT and CDR2 is YYEEEE. The V end was cut by 4 bases, the J end by 4 bases, with 18 bases between. This CDR3 is CASSRLARTPYEQYF. DNA for the CDR3: TGTGCCAGCAGCCGCTTGGCCCGAACACCTTACGAGCAGTACTTC. The entire variable domain, with the rest obtained from reference TRBV5-6 and TRBJ2-7, is as follows: DAGVTQSPTHLIKTRGQQVTLRCSPKSGHDTVSWYQQALGQGPQFIFQYYEEEERQRGNFPDRFSGHQFPNYSSELNVNALLLGDSALYLCASSRLARTPYEQYFGPGTRLTVT.

J is TRBJ2-7 and V is TRBV7-2; D is perhaps TRBD1 (6 bases). V was trimmed by 3 bases and J by 2 bases, leaving 11 bases between them. The CDR3 is made up of 14 amino acids. Per germline, CDR1 SGHTA and CDR2 FQGNSA. CDR3 residues: CASSFVGAAYEQYF. Written as DNA, the CDR3 is TGTGCCAGCAGCTTTGTGGGGGCTGCCTACGAGCAGTACTTC. The full variable domain, rest sourced from reference TRBV7-2 and TRBJ2-7, is GAGVSQSPSNKVTEKGKDVELRCDPISGHTALYWYRQSLGQGLEFLIYFQGNSAPDKSGLPSDRFSAERTGGSVSTLTIQRTQQEDSAVYLCASSFVGAAYEQYFGPGTRLTVT.